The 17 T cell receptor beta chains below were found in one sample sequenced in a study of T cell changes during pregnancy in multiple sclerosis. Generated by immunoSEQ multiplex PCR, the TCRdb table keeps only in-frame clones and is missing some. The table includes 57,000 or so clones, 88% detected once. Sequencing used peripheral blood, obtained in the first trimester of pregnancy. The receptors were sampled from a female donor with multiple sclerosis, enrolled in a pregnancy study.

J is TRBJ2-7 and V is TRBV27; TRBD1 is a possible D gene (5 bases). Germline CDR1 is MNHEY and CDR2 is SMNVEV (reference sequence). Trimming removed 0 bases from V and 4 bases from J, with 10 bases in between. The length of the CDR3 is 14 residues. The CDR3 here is CASSLSIQDYEQYF. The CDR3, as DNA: TGTGCCAGCAGTTTATCGATACAGGATTACGAGCAGTACTTC.

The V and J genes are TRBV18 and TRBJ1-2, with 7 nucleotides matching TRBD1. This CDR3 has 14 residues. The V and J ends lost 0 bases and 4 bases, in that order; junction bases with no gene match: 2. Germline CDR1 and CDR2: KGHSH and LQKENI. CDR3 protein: CASSPPGQPYGYTF. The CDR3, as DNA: TGTGCCAGCTCACCACCGGGACAGCCCTATGGCTACACCTTC.

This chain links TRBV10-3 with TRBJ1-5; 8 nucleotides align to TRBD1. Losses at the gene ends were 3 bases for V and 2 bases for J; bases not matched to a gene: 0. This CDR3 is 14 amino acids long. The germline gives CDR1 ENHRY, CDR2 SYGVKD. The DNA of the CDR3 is TGTGCCATCAGTGAACAGGGGGGCAATCAGCCCCAGCATTTT. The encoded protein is CAISEQGGNQPQHF.

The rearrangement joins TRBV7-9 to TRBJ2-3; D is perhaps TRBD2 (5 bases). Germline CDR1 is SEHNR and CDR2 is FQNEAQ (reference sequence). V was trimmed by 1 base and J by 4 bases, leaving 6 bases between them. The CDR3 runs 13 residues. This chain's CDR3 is CASSLGGSDTQYF. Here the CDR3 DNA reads TGTGCCAGCAGCTTAGGAGGGTCAGATACGCAGTATTTT. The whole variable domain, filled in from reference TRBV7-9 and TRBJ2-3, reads DTGVSQNPRHKITKRGQNVTFRCDPISEHNRLYWYRQTLGQGPEFLTYFQNEAQLEKSRLLSDRFSAERPKGSFSTLEIQRTEQGDSAMYLCASSLGGSDTQYFGPGTRLTVL.

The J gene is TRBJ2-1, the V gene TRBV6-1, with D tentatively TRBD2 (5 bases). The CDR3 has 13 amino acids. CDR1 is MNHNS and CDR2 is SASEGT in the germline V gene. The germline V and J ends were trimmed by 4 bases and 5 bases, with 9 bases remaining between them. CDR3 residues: CASSARTDNEQFF. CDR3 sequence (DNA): TGTGCCAGCAGTGCAAGGACTGACAATGAGCAGTTCTTC.

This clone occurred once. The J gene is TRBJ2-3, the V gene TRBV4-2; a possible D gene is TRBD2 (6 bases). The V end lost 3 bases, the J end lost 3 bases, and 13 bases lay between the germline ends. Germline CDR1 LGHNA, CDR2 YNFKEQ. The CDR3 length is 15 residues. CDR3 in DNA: TGTGCCAGCAGCCAGGAGGGTGTCCCTACAGATACGCAGTATTTT. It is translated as CASSQEGVPTDTQYF.

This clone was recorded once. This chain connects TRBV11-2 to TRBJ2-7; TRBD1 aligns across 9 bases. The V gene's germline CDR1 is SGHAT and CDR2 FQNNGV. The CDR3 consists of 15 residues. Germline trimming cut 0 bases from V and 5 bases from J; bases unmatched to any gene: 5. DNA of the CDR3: TGTGCCAGCAGCTTAGATATCACAGGGGGCCACGAGCAGTACTTC. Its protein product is CASSLDITGGHEQYF.

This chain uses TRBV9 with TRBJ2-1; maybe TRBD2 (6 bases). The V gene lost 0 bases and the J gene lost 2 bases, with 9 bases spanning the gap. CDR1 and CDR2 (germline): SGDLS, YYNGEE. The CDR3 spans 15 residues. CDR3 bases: TGTGCCAGCAGCGTAGAGGCTAGCGCCTACAATGAGCAGTTCTTC. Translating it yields CASSVEASAYNEQFF.

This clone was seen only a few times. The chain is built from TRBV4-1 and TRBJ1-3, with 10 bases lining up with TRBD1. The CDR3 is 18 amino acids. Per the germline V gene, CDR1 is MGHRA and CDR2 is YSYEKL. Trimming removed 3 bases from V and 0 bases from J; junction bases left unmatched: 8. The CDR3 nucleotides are TGCGCCAGCAGCCAGGGGGGGACAGGGGTAAACTCTGGAAACACCATATATTTT. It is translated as CASSQGGTGVNSGNTIYF.

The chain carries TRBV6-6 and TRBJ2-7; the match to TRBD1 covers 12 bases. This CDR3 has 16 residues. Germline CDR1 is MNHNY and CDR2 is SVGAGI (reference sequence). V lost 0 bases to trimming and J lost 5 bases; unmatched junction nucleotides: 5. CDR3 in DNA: TGTGCCAGCAGTTACTCGGGACAGGGGGCTGGGAACGAGCAGTACTTC. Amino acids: CASSYSGQGAGNEQYF.

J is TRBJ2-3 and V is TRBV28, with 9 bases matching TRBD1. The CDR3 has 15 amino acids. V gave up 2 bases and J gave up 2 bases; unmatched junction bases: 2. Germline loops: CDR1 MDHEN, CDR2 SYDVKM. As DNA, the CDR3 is TGTGCCAGCAGTTTAGGACAGGGGCACACAGATACGCAGTATTTT. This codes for CASSLGQGHTDTQYF. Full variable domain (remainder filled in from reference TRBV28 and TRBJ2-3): DVKVTQSSRYLVKRTGEKVFLECVQDMDHENMFWYRQDPGLGLRLIYFSYDVKMKEKGDIPEGYSVSREKKERFSLILESASTNQTSMYLCASSLGQGHTDTQYFGPGTRLTVL.

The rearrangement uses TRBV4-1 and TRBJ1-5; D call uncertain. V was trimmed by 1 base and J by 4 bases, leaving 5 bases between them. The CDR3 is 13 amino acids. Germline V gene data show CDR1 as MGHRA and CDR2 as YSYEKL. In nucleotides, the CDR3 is TGCGCCAGCAGCCAAGTCAGTAATCAGCCCCAGCATTTT. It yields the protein CASSQVSNQPQHF.

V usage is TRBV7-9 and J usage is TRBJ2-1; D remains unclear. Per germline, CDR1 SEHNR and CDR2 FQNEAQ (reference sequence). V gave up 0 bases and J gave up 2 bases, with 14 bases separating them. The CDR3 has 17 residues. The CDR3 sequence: CASSLAASWLAYNEQFF. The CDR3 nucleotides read TGTGCCAGCAGCTTAGCAGCGTCATGGCTAGCCTACAATGAGCAGTTCTTC.

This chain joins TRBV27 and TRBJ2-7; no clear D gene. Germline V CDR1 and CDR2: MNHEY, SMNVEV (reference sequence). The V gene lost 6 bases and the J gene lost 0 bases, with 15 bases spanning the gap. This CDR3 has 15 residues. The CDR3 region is CASRLSEWLSYEQYF. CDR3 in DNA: TGTGCCAGCAGACTATCGGAGTGGCTCTCCTACGAGCAGTACTTC.

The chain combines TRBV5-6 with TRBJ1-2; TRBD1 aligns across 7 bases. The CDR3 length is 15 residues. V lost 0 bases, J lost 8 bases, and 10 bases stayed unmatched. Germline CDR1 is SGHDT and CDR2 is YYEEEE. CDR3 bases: TGTGCCAGCAGCTTGGGGCTAGGGGGCGCGGAAGGCTACACCTTC. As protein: CASSLGLGGAEGYTF.

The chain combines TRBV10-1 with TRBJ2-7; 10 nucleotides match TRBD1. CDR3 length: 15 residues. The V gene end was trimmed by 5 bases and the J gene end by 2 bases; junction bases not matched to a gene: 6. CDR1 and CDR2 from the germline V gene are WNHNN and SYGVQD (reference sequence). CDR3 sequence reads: CASSPGQGSTYEQYF. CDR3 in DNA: TGCGCCAGCAGTCCGGGACAGGGGAGCACCTACGAGCAGTACTTC.

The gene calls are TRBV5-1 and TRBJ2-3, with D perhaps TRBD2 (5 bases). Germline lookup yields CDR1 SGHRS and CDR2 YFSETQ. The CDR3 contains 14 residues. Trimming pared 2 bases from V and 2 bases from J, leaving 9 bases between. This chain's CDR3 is CASSFGEFTDTQYF. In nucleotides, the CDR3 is TGCGCCAGCAGCTTCGGGGAATTCACAGATACGCAGTATTTT.